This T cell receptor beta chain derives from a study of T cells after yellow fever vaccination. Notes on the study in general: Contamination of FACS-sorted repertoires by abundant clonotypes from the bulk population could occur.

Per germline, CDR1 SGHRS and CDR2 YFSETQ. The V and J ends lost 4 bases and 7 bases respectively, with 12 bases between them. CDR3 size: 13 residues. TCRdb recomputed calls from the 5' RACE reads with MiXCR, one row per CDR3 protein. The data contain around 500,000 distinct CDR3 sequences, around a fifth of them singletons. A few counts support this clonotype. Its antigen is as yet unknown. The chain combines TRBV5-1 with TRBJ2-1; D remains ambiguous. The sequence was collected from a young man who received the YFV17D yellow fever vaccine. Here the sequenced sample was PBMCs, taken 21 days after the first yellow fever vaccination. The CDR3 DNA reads TGCGCCAGCAGCCGCGGTCCTTCAAATGAGCAGTTCTTC. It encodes CASSRGPSNEQFF.